This entry describes one T cell receptor beta chain. The data stem from a study of blood T cell repertoires in COVID-19. Study overall: Acute-phase and convalescent COVID-19 samples originated in the United States, Italy and Spain. PBMCs, B-cell-depleted T cells, or T cells provided the cDNA or gDNA that made up the material.

Authors' methods: The authors estimated nucleated cell counts from reference gene primer amplification. Produced via immunoSEQ multiplex PCR; TCRdb's table is partial and in-frame only. That table gives V, J and clone size, and the DNA gave D and trimming. The sample consists of tens of thousands of clones, 83% of them appearing once. After removal of 6 bases from V and 9 bases from J, the junction contained 8 bases not matched to a gene. Germline assignment: CDR1 LNHDA and CDR2 SQIVND (reference sequence). The CDR3 has 16 residues. V gene TRBV19 combines with J gene TRBJ2-1, with TRBD2 matching over 16 bases. The clonotype comes from a man in his sixties with active COVID-19. Specimen: peripheral blood. The DNA for the CDR3 is TGTGCCAGTAGCCAGGGGACTAGCGGGGGGGCACGTGAGCAGTTCTTC. It encodes CASSQGTSGGAREQFF.